Listed below are T cell receptor beta chains from one sample, sequenced in a study of cytomegalovirus exposure and HLA in healthy donors. Profiled with immunoSEQ multiplex PCR; TCRdb holds only in-frame clones, not every one. The sample has about 120,000 clones; nearly 90% are singletons. Sequenced sample: PBMCs. The receptors were gathered from a woman aged 18-35 years in good health and CMV-seronegative. Both conserved end residues are part of each CDR3. A D gene is named only where the DNA matches it firmly. Rows give clone size only sometimes, using once, few, many, or a class for an expanded clone.

J | D | size | V | DNA | CDR3
TRBJ2-1 | TRBD2 | . | TRBV29-1 | TGCAGCGTTCTAGCGGTTATGGAGGGTGAGCAGTTCTTC | CSVLAVMEGEQFF
TRBJ2-5 | TRBD2 | . | TRBV5-6 | TGTGCCAGCAGCGCGATAGCGGGGGCGGAGACCCAGTACTTC | CASSAIAGAETQYF
TRBJ1-1 | . | . | TRBV11-1 | TGTGCCAGCGGAACAGCCGCCGTTACAACTGAAGCTTTCTTT | CASGTAAVTTEAFF
TRBJ2-7 | TRBD1 | many | TRBV7-9 | TGTGCCAGCAGCCTCGAAGGGACAGGGCCCTACGAGCAGTACTTC | CASSLEGTGPYEQYF
TRBJ1-1 | TRBD1 | . | TRBV5-6 | TGTGCCAGCAGCTATCGACCGACAGGGAAGAACACTGAAGCTTTCTTT | CASSYRPTGKNTEAFF
TRBJ2-2 | TRBD2 | once | TRBV4-2 | TGTGCCAGCAGTCCCATCGGACTAGCTGGCACCGGGGAGCTGTTTTTT | CASSPIGLAGTGELFF
TRBJ2-1 | TRBD2 | . | TRBV2 | TGTGCCAGCAGTGAGACTAGCGGGGGGGCCTCCTACAATGAGCAGTTCTTC | CASSETSGGASYNEQFF
TRBJ1-2 | . | . | TRBV2 | TGTGCCAGCAGTGAGACCCAGGGAAGCTATGGCTACACCTTC | CASSETQGSYGYTF
TRBJ1-3 | TRBD1 | . | TRBV2 | TGTGCCAGCAGTGCCCAGGGACAGTCATCTGGAAACACCATATATTTT | CASSAQGQSSGNTIYF
TRBJ2-5 | TRBD2 | . | TRBV4-3 | TGCGCCAGCAGACCGACAGCGGGAGCCTCAGAGACCCAGTACTTC | CASRPTAGASETQYF
TRBJ2-3 | . | . | TRBV6-5 | TGTGCCAGCAGTTACTCACTTGATACGCAGTATTTT | CASSYSLDTQYF
TRBJ2-3 | TRBD2 | . | TRBV18 | TGTGCCAGCTCACATCTCGGGTTTAGCGGGAGGGCCACGGATACGCAGTATTTT | CASSHLGFSGRATDTQYF
TRBJ2-1 | . | . | TRBV5-1 | TGCGCCAGCAGCTTGCCCACAGGGAACGAGCAGTTCTTC | CASSLPTGNEQFF
TRBJ1-5 | TRBD1 | . | TRBV15 | TGTGCCACCAGCTCAAGGGACAGAAATAGCAATCAGCCCCAGCATTTT | CATSSRDRNSNQPQHF
TRBJ2-5 | TRBD1 | . | TRBV28 | TGTGCCAGCAGTTTACCGGGGGGACAGGGGGGAGAGACCCAGTACTTC | CASSLPGGQGGETQYF
TRBJ1-3 | . | . | TRBV30 | TGTGCCTGGAGTGTACTTCCCCAAACCTCTGGAAACACCATATATTTT | CAWSVLPQTSGNTIYF
TRBJ2-7 | TRBD1 | . | TRBV30 | TGTGCCTGGGGGACGGGACAGGGAGACTCCTACGAGCAGTACTTC | CAWGTGQGDSYEQYF
TRBJ1-6 | . | . | TRBV5-1 | TGCGCCAGCAGCTTGCCAGGGGCCGAATCACCCCTCCACTTT | CASSLPGAESPLHF
TRBJ2-1 | . | . | TRBV27 | TGTGCCAGCAGTTTCAGGGCAGATGAGCAGTTCTTC | CASSFRADEQFF
TRBJ1-1 | . | few | TRBV7-6 | TGTGCCAGCAGCTCGGAGCGGAAGGTCAGGGGCACTGAAGCTTTCTTT | CASSSERKVRGTEAFF
TRBJ1-1 | . | . | TRBV27 | TGTGCCAGCAGTACCGCGGGGACTGAAGCTTTCTTT | CASSTAGTEAFF
TRBJ2-1 | . | . | TRBV27 | TGTGCCAGCAGCCAGGGACTTGCCAATGAGCAGTTCTTC | CASSQGLANEQFF
TRBJ2-3 | . | . | TRBV5-6 | TGTGCCAGCAGCTTGCTGGGCCGGGAAGATACGCAGTATTTT | CASSLLGREDTQYF
TRBJ1-1 | . | . | TRBV9 | TGTGCCAGCAGCGTAACGGGGTCGGGTGAAGCTTTCTTT | CASSVTGSGEAFF
TRBJ2-2 | . | . | TRBV15 | TGTGCCACCAGCAGAGATCTCACCGGGGAGCTGTTTTTT | CATSRDLTGELFF
TRBJ2-7 | . | once | TRBV30 | TGTGCCTGGAGTCTCCTGGGGGGAGGCTACGAGCAGTACTTC | CAWSLLGGGYEQYF
TRBJ1-1 | . | . | TRBV2 | TGTGCCAGCAGTGAGTCCTTATGGGGGGACACTGAAGCTTTCTTT | CASSESLWGDTEAFF
TRBJ2-1 | TRBD1 | . | TRBV9 | TGTGCCAGCAGCGTGGGACAGATGAACAATGAGCAGTTCTTC | CASSVGQMNNEQFF
TRBJ1-6 | . | few | TRBV2 | TGTGCCAGCGTGTGGCAGGAATATTCACCCCTCCACTTT | CASVWQEYSPLHF
TRBJ1-2 | . | few | TRBV5-1 | TGCGCCAGTAGCCCGCCGGGGAACTATGGCTACACCTTC | CASSPPGNYGYTF
TRBJ2-7 | . | . | TRBV7-2 | TGTGCCAGCAGGTTAGCCGGGACAAGCCCCTACGAGCAGTACTTC | CASRLAGTSPYEQYF
TRBJ1-5 | TRBD1 | . | TRBV7-2 | TGTGCCAGCAGCTTAGCAAACAGGGGGATTAATCAGCCCCAGCATTTT | CASSLANRGINQPQHF
TRBJ2-1 | TRBD2 | . | TRBV14 | TGTGCCAGCAGCTACGATGGGACTAGCGTTGCTGAGCAGTTCTTC | CASSYDGTSVAEQFF
TRBJ1-2 | . | . | TRBV6-5 | TGTGCCAGTTATAACAGGGTTGGCTACACCTTC | CASYNRVGYTF
TRBJ1-1 | . | . | TRBV19 | TGTGCCAGTAGTATTTACTACAGGGAAGAGAACACTGAAGCTTTCTTT | CASSIYYREENTEAFF
TRBJ2-7 | TRBD1 | once | TRBV5-5 | TGTGCCAGCAGCATACCGGGACAGTACTACGAGCAGTACTTC | CASSIPGQYYEQYF
TRBJ2-6 | . | . | TRBV30 | TGTGCCTGGAGCCGTGACAGCTCTGGGGCCAACGTCCTGACTTTC | CAWSRDSSGANVLTF
TRBJ2-3 | . | once | TRBV7-9 | TGTGCCAGCGGACGACAGGAAGGGGTGGGAGATACGCAGTATTTT | CASGRQEGVGDTQYF
TRBJ1-1 | . | . | TRBV28 | TGTGCCAGCATCCCAGGTCAAATGAACACTGAAGCTTTCTTT | CASIPGQMNTEAFF
TRBJ1-5 | TRBD1 | . | TRBV11-2 | TGTGCCAGCAGCTTAGGGACAGGAATAGGGGAGCAGCCCCAGCATTTT | CASSLGTGIGEQPQHF
TRBJ2-2 | TRBD2 | . | TRBV6-5 | TGTGCCAGCAGAGCTAGCGGGACGAACACCGGGGAGCTGTTTTTT | CASRASGTNTGELFF
TRBJ1-4 | . | . | TRBV5-1 | TGCGCCAGCAGCCTTGTGTACCCAGGGGCTAATGAAAAACTGTTTTTT | CASSLVYPGANEKLFF
TRBJ2-2 | TRBD2 | . | TRBV27 | TGTGCCAGCAGCGGCGGGAGGTTGAGCACCGGGGAGCTGTTTTTT | CASSGGRLSTGELFF
TRBJ2-2 | TRBD2 | . | TRBV4-3 | TGCGCCAGCAGCCAAGATCAAGCGGGAGTACGGAACACCGGGGAGCTGTTTTTT | CASSQDQAGVRNTGELFF
TRBJ2-1 | . | once | TRBV19 | TGTGCCAGTAGTATATCGGGGGGCCCCCTCTACAATGAGCAGTTCTTC | CASSISGGPLYNEQFF
TRBJ2-4 | . | . | TRBV6-5 | TGTGCCAGCAGTTACGAGGCCAAAAACATTCAGTACTTC | CASSYEAKNIQYF
TRBJ1-4 | . | . | TRBV28 | TGTGCCAGCAGTTTCAGTGGCGGGGCAACTAATGAAAAACTGTTTTTT | CASSFSGGATNEKLFF